This T cell receptor (beta chain) was observed in a study of shared clonotypes between healthy human individuals. CDR3 length equals 12 residues. With V trimmed by 1 base and J by 12 bases, 3 bases remained unmatched. CDR1 is SNHLY, CDR2 FYNNEI, per germline. Profiling relied on immunoSEQ multiplex PCR, and the TCRdb table lists in-frame clones only, not all of them. The repertoire holds 1 million to 1.2 million clones, roughly 80% seen once, with about 0.94% in the top ten. The chain links TRBV2 to TRBJ2-1; 7 bases agree with TRBD2. The source is a man aged 18 to 30 in good health. Some clones in this sample may be carry-over from other donors' samples. Sequenced sample: memory CD4+ T cells from PBMCs. As for subset: CD45RA-negative fraction. CDR3: CASSEGTSVQFF. The CDR3 DNA is TGTGCCAGCAGTGAAGGGACTAGTGTGCAGTTCTTC.